The present TCR beta chain was sequenced within a study of a mutant IDH1 vaccine in newly diagnosed glioma. About the study: Following radiotherapy alone, or alongside temozolomide cycles, vaccination was started after an interval of 4-6 weeks.

Broader study findings: Variations in leading peripheral T cell clonotypes appeared to have no connection with pseudoprogression. Vaccination induced immune responses in 85% to 95% of patients.

A remark on this clone: Antigen specificity is unknown.

Method: immunoSEQ multiplex PCR; TCRdb's copy keeps in-frame clones and lacks some. The sample yields about 58,000 clones, roughly four fifths seen once. As for time point: week 5, during vaccination. The vaccine gave 300 ug of a 20-mer mutant IDH1 peptide subcutaneously per dose. The CDR3 extends over 15 amino acids. Germline CDR1 reads LNHDA; CDR2 reads SQIVND (reference sequence). The germline V and J ends were trimmed by 4 bases and 3 bases, with 15 bases remaining between them. The TCR comes from a woman in her 50s with glioma. The V call is TRBV19, the J call TRBJ1-1; D remains unclear. Specimen: PBMCs, collected from a glioma patient whose treatment included an IDH1 peptide vaccine. The CDR3 DNA is TGTGCCAGTAGTAAGGAGCTAACTTTGTACACTGAAGCTTTCTTT. It yields the protein CASSKELTLYTEAFF.